The sequence of this T cell receptor beta chain was determined in a study of blood T cell repertoires in COVID-19. Study-level background: Among Cohort 3 donors, those recovered had two negative PCRs, clearance, or symptom resolution.

The CDR3 has 15 residues. Trimming took off 0 bases at V and 2 bases at J, with 9 bases between the two ends. The V gene's germline CDR1 is LGHNA and CDR2 YSLEER. Measured with immunoSEQ multiplex PCR; TCRdb has only the in-frame clones, and not every one. The table has 210,000 or so clones, 86% seen once. This rearrangement joins TRBV4-3 to TRBJ2-3; a possible D gene is TRBD1 (5 bases). Sample: PBMCs or T cells enriched from blood (not recorded which). The sequence was collected from a woman in her forties or fifties in a cohort exposed to, infected with or recovered from COVID-19 (not recorded which). The CDR3 DNA reads as TGCGCCAGCAGCCAAGAGGCCAGGGTCACAGATACGCAGTATTTT. Its translation is CASSQEARVTDTQYF.